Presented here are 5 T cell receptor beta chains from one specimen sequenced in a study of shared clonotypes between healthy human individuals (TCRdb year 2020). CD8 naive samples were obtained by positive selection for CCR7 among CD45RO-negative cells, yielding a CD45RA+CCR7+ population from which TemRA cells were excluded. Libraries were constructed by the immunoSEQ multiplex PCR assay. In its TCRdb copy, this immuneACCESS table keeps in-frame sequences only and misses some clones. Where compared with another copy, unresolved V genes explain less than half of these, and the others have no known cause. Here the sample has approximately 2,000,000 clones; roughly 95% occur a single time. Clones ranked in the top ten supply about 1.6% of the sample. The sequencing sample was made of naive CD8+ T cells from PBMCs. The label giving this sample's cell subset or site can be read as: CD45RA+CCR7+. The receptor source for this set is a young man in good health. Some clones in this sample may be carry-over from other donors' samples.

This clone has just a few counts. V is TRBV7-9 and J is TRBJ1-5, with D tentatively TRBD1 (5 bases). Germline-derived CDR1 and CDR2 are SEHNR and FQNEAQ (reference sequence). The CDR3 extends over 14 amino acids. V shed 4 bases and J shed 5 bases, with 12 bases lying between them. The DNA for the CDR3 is TGTGCCAGCAGCTACGGTTGGGACGATCAGCCCCAGCATTTT. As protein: CASSYGWDDQPQHF.

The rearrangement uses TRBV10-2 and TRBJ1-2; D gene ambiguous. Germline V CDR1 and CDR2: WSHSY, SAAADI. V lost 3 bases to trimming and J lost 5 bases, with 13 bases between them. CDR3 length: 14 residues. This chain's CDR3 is CASSDGWVGYGYTF. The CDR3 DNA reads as TGCGCCAGCAGTGACGGGTGGGTGGGGTATGGCTACACCTTC.

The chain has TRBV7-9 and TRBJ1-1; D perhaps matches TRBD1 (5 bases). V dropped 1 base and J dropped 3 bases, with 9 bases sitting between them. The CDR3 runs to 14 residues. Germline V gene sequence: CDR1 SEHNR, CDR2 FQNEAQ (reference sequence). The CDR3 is CASSLDRIDTEAFF. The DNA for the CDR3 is TGTGCCAGCAGCTTAGACAGGATCGACACTGAAGCTTTCTTT.

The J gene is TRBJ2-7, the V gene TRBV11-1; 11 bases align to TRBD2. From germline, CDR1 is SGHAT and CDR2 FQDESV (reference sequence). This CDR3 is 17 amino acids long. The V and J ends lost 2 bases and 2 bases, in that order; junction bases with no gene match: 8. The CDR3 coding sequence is TGTGCCAGCAGCTTATTGGCTAGCGGGAGGTCGACCTACGAGCAGTACTTC. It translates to CASSLLASGRSTYEQYF.

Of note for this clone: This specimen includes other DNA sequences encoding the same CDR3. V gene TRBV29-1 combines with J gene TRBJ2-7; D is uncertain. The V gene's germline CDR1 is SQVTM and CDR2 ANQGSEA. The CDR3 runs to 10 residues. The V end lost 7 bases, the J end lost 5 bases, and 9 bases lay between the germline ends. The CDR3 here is CSALSHEQYF. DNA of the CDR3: TGCAGCGCCCTTTCACACGAGCAGTACTTC.